The subject of this entry is one T cell receptor (beta chain). Its antigen is unknown. TCR beta cDNA libraries had unique molecular identifiers. One entry per CDR3 protein, called by TCRdb with MiXCR from the PCR reads. The sample lists some 450,000 distinct CDR3 sequences, nearly 45% occurring once. The data originate from a study of post-analysis software for immune sequencing data. Overall study: The study covered relapsing-remitting, secondary progressive and progressive-relapsing courses of multiple sclerosis.

The V gene's germline CDR1 is KGHDR and CDR2 SFDVKD. The CDR3 consists of 16 residues. The V and J ends lost 0 bases and 5 bases, in that order; junction bases with no gene match: 6. Study-level points and caveats: Diversity measured as normalized Chao1 was significantly lower in multiple sclerosis patients than in controls. When patients were compared with controls, five TRBV segments were more frequent, TRBV5-6, TRBV5-1 and TRBV20-1 among them.

The TCR comes from a girl under 18 with multiple sclerosis. The sequenced sample was blood. The chain is built from TRBV24-1 and TRBJ2-3; TRBD2 matches 8 bases. CDR3 loop: CATSDLEREGEDTQYF. The CDR3 DNA sequence: TGTGCCACCAGTGATTTGGAACGGGAGGGAGAAGATACGCAGTATTTT.